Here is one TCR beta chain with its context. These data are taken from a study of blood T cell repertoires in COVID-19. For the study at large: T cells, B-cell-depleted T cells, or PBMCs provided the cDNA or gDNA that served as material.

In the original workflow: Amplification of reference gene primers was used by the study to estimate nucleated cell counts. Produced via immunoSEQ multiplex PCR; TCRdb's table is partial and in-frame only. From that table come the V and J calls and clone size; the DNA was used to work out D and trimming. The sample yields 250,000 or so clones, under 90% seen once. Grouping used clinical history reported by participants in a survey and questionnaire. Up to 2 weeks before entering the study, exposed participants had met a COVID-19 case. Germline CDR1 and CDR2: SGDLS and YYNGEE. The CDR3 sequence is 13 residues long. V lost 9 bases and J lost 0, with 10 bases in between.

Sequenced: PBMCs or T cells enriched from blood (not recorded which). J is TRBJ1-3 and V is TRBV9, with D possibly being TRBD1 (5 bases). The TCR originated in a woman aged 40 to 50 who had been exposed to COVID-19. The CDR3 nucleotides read TGTGCCACCTCCAGGGCCTCTGGAAACACCATATATTTT. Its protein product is CATSRASGNTIYF.